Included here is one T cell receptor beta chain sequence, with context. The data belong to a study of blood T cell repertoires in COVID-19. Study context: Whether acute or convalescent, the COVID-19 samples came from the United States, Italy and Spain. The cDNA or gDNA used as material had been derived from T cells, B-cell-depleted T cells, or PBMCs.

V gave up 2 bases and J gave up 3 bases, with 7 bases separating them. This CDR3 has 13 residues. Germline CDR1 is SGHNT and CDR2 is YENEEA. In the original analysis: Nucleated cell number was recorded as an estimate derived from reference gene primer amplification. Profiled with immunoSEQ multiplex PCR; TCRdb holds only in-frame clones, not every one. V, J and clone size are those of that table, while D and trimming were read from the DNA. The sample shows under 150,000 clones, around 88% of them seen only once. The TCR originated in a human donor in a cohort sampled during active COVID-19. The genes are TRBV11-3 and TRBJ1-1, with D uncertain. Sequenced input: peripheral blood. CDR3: CASSLNSDTEAFF. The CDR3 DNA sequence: TGTGCCAGCAGCTTAAACTCTGACACTGAAGCTTTCTTT.